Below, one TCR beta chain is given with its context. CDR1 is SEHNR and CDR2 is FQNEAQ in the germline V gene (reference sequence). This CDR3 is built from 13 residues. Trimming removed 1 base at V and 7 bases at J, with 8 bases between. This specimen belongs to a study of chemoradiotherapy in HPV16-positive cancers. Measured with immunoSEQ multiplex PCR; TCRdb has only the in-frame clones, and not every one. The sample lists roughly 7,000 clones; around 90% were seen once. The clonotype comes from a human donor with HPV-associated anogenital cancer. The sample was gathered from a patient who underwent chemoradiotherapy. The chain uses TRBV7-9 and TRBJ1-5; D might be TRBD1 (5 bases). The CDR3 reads CASSLGGSQPQHF. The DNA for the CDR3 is TGTGCCAGCAGCTTAGGGGGCAGCCAGCCCCAGCATTTT.